A selection of T cell receptor beta chains follows, all from one sample in a study of beta chain features in type 1 diabetes. Sequencing used immunoSEQ multiplex PCR; TCRdb keeps in-frame clones, though not all of them. The data hold around 110,000 clones, with 16% observed a single time. The source material was central memory CD4+ T cells from blood. These receptor sequences come from a man younger than 45 with type 1 diabetes. CDR3s include the opening cysteine and the closing phenylalanine or tryptophan.

j_gene: TRBJ2-3; v_gene: TRBV30; CDR3aa: CAWVSSGGTDTQYF
j_gene: TRBJ2-2; v_gene: TRBV7-7; CDR3aa: CASSLDPGTGELFF
j_gene: TRBJ1-6; v_gene: TRBV23-1; CDR3aa: CASSHPPWGGHNSPLHF
j_gene: TRBJ2-5; v_gene: TRBV4-3; CDR3aa: CASSQDPLGETQYF
j_gene: TRBJ1-4; v_gene: TRBV6-1; CDR3aa: CASSEDVGRVATNEKLFF
j_gene: TRBJ1-6; v_gene: TRBV2; CDR3aa: CASTPGQGTSPLHF
j_gene: TRBJ2-7; v_gene: TRBV6-5; CDR3aa: CASKKQGYEQYF
j_gene: TRBJ2-2; v_gene: TRBV29-1; CDR3aa: CSVWTGTGELFF
j_gene: TRBJ2-7; v_gene: TRBV9; CDR3aa: CASSFSTGAYEQYF
j_gene: TRBJ2-7; v_gene: TRBV14; CDR3aa: CASSQEYGGKQYF
j_gene: TRBJ2-5; v_gene: TRBV30; CDR3aa: CAWQLNQETQYF
j_gene: TRBJ2-7; v_gene: TRBV7-2; CDR3aa: CASSLSYTSYEQYF
j_gene: TRBJ1-6; v_gene: TRBV14; CDR3aa: CASRSGIFYNSPLHF
j_gene: TRBJ2-3; v_gene: TRBV6-5; CDR3aa: CASSSGLHNSGTQYF
j_gene: TRBJ1-2; v_gene: TRBV11-2; CDR3aa: CASSLDAGGYGYTF
j_gene: TRBJ2-5; v_gene: TRBV10-3; CDR3aa: CAISVGGRETQYF
j_gene: TRBJ1-6; v_gene: TRBV4-2; CDR3aa: CASSQASGQGNSPLHF
j_gene: TRBJ2-4; v_gene: TRBV7-2; CDR3aa: CASSLAQGGGDIQYF
j_gene: TRBJ1-6; v_gene: TRBV2; CDR3aa: CASTQTNSPLHF
j_gene: TRBJ2-1; v_gene: TRBV27; CDR3aa: CASSLYNEQFF
j_gene: TRBJ2-3; v_gene: TRBV18; CDR3aa: CASSPSNDLADTQYF
j_gene: TRBJ1-1; v_gene: TRBV15; CDR3aa: CATSRDPGQAFEAFF
j_gene: TRBJ2-1; v_gene: TRBV7-2; CDR3aa: CASSPSGGSYNEQFF
j_gene: TRBJ1-2; v_gene: TRBV7-9; CDR3aa: CASSLGQELSGYTF
j_gene: TRBJ2-7; v_gene: TRBV19; CDR3aa: CASSFTLSYEQYF
j_gene: TRBJ2-3; v_gene: TRBV7-9; CDR3aa: CASSPPGQGRTDTQYF
j_gene: TRBJ2-5; v_gene: TRBV28; CDR3aa: CASSVPSVETQYF
j_gene: TRBJ2-5; v_gene: TRBV18; CDR3aa: CASSPILAELETQYF
j_gene: TRBJ2-3; v_gene: TRBV7-2; CDR3aa: CASSPAIGTDTQYF
j_gene: TRBJ2-6; v_gene: TRBV29-1; CDR3aa: CSVEVGAGYVLTF
j_gene: TRBJ2-7; v_gene: TRBV16; CDR3aa: CASSQDRYEQYF
j_gene: TRBJ1-2; v_gene: TRBV27; CDR3aa: CASSLSVWTGQGGYGYTF
j_gene: TRBJ1-3; v_gene: TRBV9; CDR3aa: CASSVGQTSGNTIYF
j_gene: TRBJ2-5; v_gene: TRBV5-1; CDR3aa: CASSLAPSPQETQYF
j_gene: TRBJ1-6; v_gene: TRBV29-1; CDR3aa: CSVGDRTGSSPLHF
j_gene: TRBJ2-7; v_gene: TRBV7-2; CDR3aa: CASSHSLHEQYF
j_gene: TRBJ1-1; v_gene: TRBV6-1; CDR3aa: CASSESQVNTEAFF
j_gene: TRBJ2-7; v_gene: TRBV7-2; CDR3aa: CASSAGQGAPYEQYF
j_gene: TRBJ1-2; v_gene: TRBV9; CDR3aa: CASRDLTNYGYTF
j_gene: TRBJ1-5; v_gene: TRBV9; CDR3aa: CASSWGHSNQPQHF
j_gene: TRBJ1-5; v_gene: TRBV2; CDR3aa: CASSINQPQHF
j_gene: TRBJ2-4; v_gene: TRBV29-1; CDR3aa: CSVDGQGDKNIQYF
j_gene: TRBJ1-2; v_gene: TRBV28; CDR3aa: CASSLHPYGYTF
j_gene: TRBJ2-3; v_gene: TRBV20-1; CDR3aa: CSRIKASTQYF
j_gene: TRBJ2-7; v_gene: TRBV7-8; CDR3aa: CASTPSNYEQYF
j_gene: TRBJ2-2; v_gene: TRBV19; CDR3aa: CATPAGNTGELFF
j_gene: TRBJ2-3; v_gene: TRBV2; CDR3aa: CASSELVATDTQYF
j_gene: TRBJ2-3; v_gene: TRBV30; CDR3aa: CAWSPLTRGTDTQYF
j_gene: TRBJ1-6; v_gene: TRBV5-6; CDR3aa: CASSLAAVPLHF
j_gene: TRBJ1-1; v_gene: TRBV2; CDR3aa: CATLPDREGTEAFF
j_gene: TRBJ2-5; v_gene: TRBV9; CDR3aa: CASSFSGTRQETQYF
j_gene: TRBJ2-3; v_gene: TRBV7-9; CDR3aa: CASSLDPSTDTQYF
j_gene: TRBJ2-2; v_gene: TRBV28; CDR3aa: CASSLWTGGTGELFF
j_gene: TRBJ2-1; v_gene: TRBV29-1; CDR3aa: CSVAPAAGGRYNEQFF